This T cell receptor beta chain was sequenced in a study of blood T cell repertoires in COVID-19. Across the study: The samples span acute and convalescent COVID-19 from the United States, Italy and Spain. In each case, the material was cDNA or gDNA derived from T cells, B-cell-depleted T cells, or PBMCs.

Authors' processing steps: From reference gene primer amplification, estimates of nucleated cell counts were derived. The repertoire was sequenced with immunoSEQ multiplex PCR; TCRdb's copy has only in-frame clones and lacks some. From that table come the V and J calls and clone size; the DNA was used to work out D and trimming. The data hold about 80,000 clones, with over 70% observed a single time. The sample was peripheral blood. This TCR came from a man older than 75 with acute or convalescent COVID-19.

This CDR3 reads CASSDRGYSYEQYF. As DNA, the CDR3 is TGTGCCAGCAGCGACAGGGGTTACTCCTACGAGCAGTACTTC. The V gene is TRBV5-5, the J gene TRBJ2-7, with TRBD1 matching over 8 bases. Germline CDR1 SGHKS, CDR2 YYEKEE (reference sequence). Trimming at V came to 4 bases and at J to 0 bases, leaving 3 bases not matched to a gene. This CDR3 is built from 14 residues.